The 15 T cell receptor beta chains presented below share a single source sample, sequenced in a study of OX40 agonist ivuxolimab in advanced cancers. Assay: immunoSEQ multiplex PCR; the TCRdb copy retains only in-frame clones and omits some. The repertoire holds about 60,000 clones, with roughly 85% as singletons. The sample was CD4+ or CD8+ T cells sorted from blood, taken in a trial of the OX40 agonist ivuxolimab. The receptors were sampled from an adult with an advanced solid tumor such as melanoma, head and neck, liver or kidney cancer.

The chain uses TRBV29-1 and TRBJ1-2, with TRBD1 matching 9 bases. The CDR3 spans 13 residues. V trimming: 6 bases; J trimming: 3 bases; junction bases outside the gene matches: 5. CDR1 is SQVTM and CDR2 is ANQGSEA in the germline V gene. This CDR3 reads CSVTGGDHYGYTF. The CDR3 DNA follows: TGCAGCGTGACAGGGGGGGACCACTATGGCTACACCTTC.

J is TRBJ1-1 and V is TRBV11-2; D is unresolved. V lost 4 bases, J lost 1 base, and 7 bases lay in between. In germline, CDR1 is SGHAT, CDR2 FQNNGV. The length of the CDR3 is 13 residues. The CDR3 region is CASSSLPNTEAFF. The CDR3 DNA sequence: TGTGCCAGCAGCTCCCTCCCGAACACTGAAGCTTTCTTT. Drawing the rest from reference TRBV11-2 and TRBJ1-1, the complete variable domain is EAGVAQSPRYKIIEKRQSVAFWCNPISGHATLYWYQQILGQGPKLLIQFQNNGVVDDSQLPKDRFSAERLKGVDSTLKIQPAKLEDSAVYLCASSSLPNTEAFFGQGTRLTVV.

The chain uses TRBV9 and TRBJ2-5; 8 bases fit TRBD2. The CDR3 sequence is 16 residues long. Germline CDR1 SGDLS, CDR2 YYNGEE. The junction had 8 bases not matched to a gene; V was cut back by 0 bases and J by 4 bases. In nucleotides, the CDR3 is TGTGCCAGCAGCGTAGGTCGGGGGGGCCTCGGAGAGACCCAGTACTTC. Translation gives CASSVGRGGLGETQYF.

The rearrangement uses TRBV28 and TRBJ2-7; no definite D call. The CDR3 contains 8 residues. The germline gives CDR1 MDHEN, CDR2 SYDVKM. In DNA form, the CDR3 reads TGTTTTCATTACGAGCAGTACTTC. Translating gives CFHYEQYF.

The J gene is TRBJ2-7, the V gene TRBV7-3, with TRBD1 matching 8 bases. This CDR3 comprises 14 residues. Germline V lookup: CDR1 SGHTA, CDR2 FQGTGA. Trimming took 4 bases from V and 4 from J; bases not matched to a gene: 6. The DNA of the CDR3 is TGTGCCAGCAGCTCAGACAGGGGAGGTTACGAGCAGTACTTC. As protein: CASSSDRGGYEQYF.

The genes are TRBV6-6 and TRBJ2-3; 7 bases agree with TRBD2. There are 15 residues in the CDR3. Germline assignment: CDR1 MNHNY and CDR2 SVGAGI (reference sequence). The J segment lost 7 bases and the V segment lost 7 bases, leaving 14 bases of the junction unmatched. CDR3 amino acids: CASKSGGRGQNTQYF. DNA for the CDR3: TGTGCCAGCAAAAGTGGTGGGAGGGGCCAAAATACGCAGTATTTT.

The chain recombines TRBV19 with TRBJ1-5, with D perhaps matching TRBD1 (5 bases). The length of the CDR3 is 16 residues. Germline V gives CDR1 LNHDA, CDR2 SQIVND (reference sequence). Deletions cut 6 bases from V and 0 bases from J, with 15 bases between. This CDR3 reads CASSPRQIYSNQPQHF. In DNA, the CDR3 is TGTGCCAGTAGCCCTAGACAGATTTATAGCAATCAGCCCCAGCATTTT.

The V call is TRBV29-1, the J call TRBJ2-7, with unresolved D. V gave up 6 bases and J gave up 1 base, with 16 bases separating them. The CDR3 has 14 residues. CDR1 and CDR2 from the germline V gene are SQVTM and ANQGSEA. CDR3: CSVVFSFDSYEQYF. The CDR3 DNA sequence: TGCAGCGTAGTGTTCTCATTCGATTCCTACGAGCAGTACTTC.

This chain uses TRBV9 with TRBJ1-4; 7 bases match TRBD1. Germline trimming cut 3 bases from V and 7 bases from J; bases unmatched to any gene: 12. This CDR3 comprises 16 residues. The V gene's germline CDR1 is SGDLS and CDR2 YYNGEE. CDR3 region: CASSADEGAVGEKLFF. CDR3 sequence (DNA): TGTGCCAGCAGCGCAGACGAGGGGGCGGTGGGTGAAAAACTGTTTTTT.

J is TRBJ2-2 and V is TRBV7-9; unclear D gene. The CDR3 is 15 residues long. Between the trimmed V and J ends, which lost 5 bases and 2 bases, there was a span of 12 bases. From germline, CDR1 is SEHNR and CDR2 FQNEAQ (reference sequence). The CDR3 sequence is CASSPSGTNTGELFF. CDR3 sequence (DNA): TGTGCCAGCAGCCCTAGTGGCACTAACACCGGGGAGCTGTTTTTT.

This rearrangement joins TRBV7-8 to TRBJ2-3, with 13 bases aligning to TRBD2. The CDR3 has 19 residues. The junction had 11 bases not matched to a gene; V was cut back by 5 bases and J by 0 bases. The germline gives CDR1 SGHVS, CDR2 FQNEAQ. The CDR3: CASSPRTSGRVTSTDTQYF. CDR3 nucleotide sequence: TGTGCCAGCAGCCCACGGACTAGCGGGAGAGTCACTAGCACAGATACGCAGTATTTT.

This clone has just one count. This same CDR3 is encoded by further DNA sequences in the sample. The rearrangement uses TRBV28 and TRBJ2-2; D uncertain. In germline, CDR1 is MDHEN, CDR2 SYDVKM. V was clipped by 5 bases and J by 2 bases, with 3 bases between them. The length of the CDR3 is 12 residues. The CDR3 protein is CASSLNTGELFF. Here the CDR3 DNA reads TGTGCCAGCAGTCTCAACACCGGGGAGCTGTTTTTT.

V gene TRBV9 combines with J gene TRBJ1-4; D may be TRBD1 (5 bases). CDR3 length equals 15 residues. V lost 6 bases and J 3 bases, leaving 15 bases between the germline ends. Looked up from germline, CDR1 is SGDLS and CDR2 is YYNGEE. This CDR3 reads CASTSRGGANEKLFF. CDR3 nucleotides: TGTGCCAGCACCTCTCGGGGCGGAGCTAATGAAAAACTGTTTTTT.

The chain employs TRBV18 and TRBJ1-4; TRBD1 agrees at 8 bases. J gave up 8 bases and V 5 bases, and 10 bases lay outside the gene matches. The CDR3 has 15 amino acids. Germline CDR1 reads KGHSH; CDR2 reads LQKENI. CDR3 coding DNA: TGTGCCAGCTCAAGGCAGGGGGCGTTCGGCGAAAAACTGTTTTTT. It specifies CASSRQGAFGEKLFF.

The rearrangement links TRBV6-1 to TRBJ1-5, with a tentative D call TRBD1 (5 bases). Looked up from germline, CDR1 is MNHNS and CDR2 is SASEGT. V lost 2 bases and J lost 0, with 8 bases in between. The CDR3 sequence is 15 residues long. CDR3 protein: CASSEPGISNQPQHF. For the CDR3, the DNA is TGTGCCAGCAGTGAACCAGGGATTAGCAATCAGCCCCAGCATTTT.